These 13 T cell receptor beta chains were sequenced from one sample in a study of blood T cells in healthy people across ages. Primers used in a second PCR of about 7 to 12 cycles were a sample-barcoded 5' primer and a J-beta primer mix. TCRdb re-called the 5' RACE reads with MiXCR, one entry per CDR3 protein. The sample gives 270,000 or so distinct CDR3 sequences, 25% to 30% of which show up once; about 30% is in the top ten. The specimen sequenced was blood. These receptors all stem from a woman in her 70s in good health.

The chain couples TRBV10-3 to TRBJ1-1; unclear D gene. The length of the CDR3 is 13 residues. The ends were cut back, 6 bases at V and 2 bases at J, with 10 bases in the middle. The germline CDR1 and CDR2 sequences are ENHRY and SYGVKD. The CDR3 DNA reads TGTGCCATCAGCCTAGACACCAACACTGAAGCTTTCTTT. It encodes CAISLDTNTEAFF.

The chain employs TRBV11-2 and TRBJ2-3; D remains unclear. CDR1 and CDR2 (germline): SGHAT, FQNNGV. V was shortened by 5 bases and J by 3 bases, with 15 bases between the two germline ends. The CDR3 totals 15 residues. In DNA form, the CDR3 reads TGTGCCAGCAGCCCCCGGCCCACTGGGACAGATACGCAGTATTTT. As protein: CASSPRPTGTDTQYF.

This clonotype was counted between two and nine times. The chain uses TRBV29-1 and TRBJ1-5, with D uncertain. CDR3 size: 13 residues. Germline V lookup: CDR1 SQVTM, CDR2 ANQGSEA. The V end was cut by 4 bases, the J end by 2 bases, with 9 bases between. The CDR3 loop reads CSVAHGGNQPQHF. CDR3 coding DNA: TGCAGCGTTGCCCATGGAGGCAATCAGCCCCAGCATTTT.

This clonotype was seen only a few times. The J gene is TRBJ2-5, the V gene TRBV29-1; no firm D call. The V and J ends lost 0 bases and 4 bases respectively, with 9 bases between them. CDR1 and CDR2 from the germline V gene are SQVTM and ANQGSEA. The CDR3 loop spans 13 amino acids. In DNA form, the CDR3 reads TGCAGCGTTGAAGAGACGTCTGCAGAGACCCAGTACTTC. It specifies CSVEETSAETQYF.

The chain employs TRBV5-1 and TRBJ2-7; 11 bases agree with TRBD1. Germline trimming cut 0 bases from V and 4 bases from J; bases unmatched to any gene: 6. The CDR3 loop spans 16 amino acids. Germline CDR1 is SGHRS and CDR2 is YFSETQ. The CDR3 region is CASSLAGTGGEYEQYF. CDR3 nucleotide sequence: TGCGCCAGCAGCTTGGCGGGGACAGGGGGAGAATACGAGCAGTACTTC.

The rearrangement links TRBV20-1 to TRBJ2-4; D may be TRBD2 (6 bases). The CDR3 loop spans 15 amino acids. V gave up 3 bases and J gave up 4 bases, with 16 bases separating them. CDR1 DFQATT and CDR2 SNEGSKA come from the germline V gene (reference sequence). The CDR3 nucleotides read TGCAGTGCTAGTCCTGCGGCGGGGCTAAAAAACATTCAGTACTTC. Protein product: CSASPAAGLKNIQYF.

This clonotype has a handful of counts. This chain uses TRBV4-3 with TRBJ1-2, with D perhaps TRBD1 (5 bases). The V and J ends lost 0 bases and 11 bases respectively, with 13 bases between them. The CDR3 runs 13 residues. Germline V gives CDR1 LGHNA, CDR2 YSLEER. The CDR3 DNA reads TGCGCCAGCAGCCAAGATCCGGGGGACTTATACACCTTC. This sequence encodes CASSQDPGDLYTF.

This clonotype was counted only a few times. The CDR3 DNA reads as TGCAGTGCTTTGGTCGCAATGGCAGATACGCAGTATTTT. Residues: CSALVAMADTQYF. V usage is TRBV20-1 and J usage is TRBJ2-3; no clear D gene. Looked up from germline, CDR1 is DFQATT and CDR2 is SNEGSKA (reference sequence). Trimming stripped 5 bases from V and 4 bases from J, with 13 bases between. This CDR3 region has 13 residues.

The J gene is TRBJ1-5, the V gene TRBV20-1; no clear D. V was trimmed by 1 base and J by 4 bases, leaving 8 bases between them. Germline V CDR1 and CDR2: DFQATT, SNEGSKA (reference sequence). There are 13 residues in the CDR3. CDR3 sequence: CSARASTNQPQHF. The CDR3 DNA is TGCAGTGCTAGAGCTTCCACTAATCAGCCCCAGCATTTT.

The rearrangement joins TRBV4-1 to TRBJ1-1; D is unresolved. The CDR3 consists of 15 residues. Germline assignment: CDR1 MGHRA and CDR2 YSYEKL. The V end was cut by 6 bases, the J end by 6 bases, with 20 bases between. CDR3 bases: TGCGCCAGCAGGAATACCGGGCCCCACCGGGCTGAAGCTTTCTTT. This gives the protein CASRNTGPHRAEAFF.

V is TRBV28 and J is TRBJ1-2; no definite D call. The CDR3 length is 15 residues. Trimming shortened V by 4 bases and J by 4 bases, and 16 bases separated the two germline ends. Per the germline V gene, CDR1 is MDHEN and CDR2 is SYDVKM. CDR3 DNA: TGTGCCAGCAGTTCTCCCCTGGTTAAGAGCTATGGCTACACCTTC. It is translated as CASSSPLVKSYGYTF.

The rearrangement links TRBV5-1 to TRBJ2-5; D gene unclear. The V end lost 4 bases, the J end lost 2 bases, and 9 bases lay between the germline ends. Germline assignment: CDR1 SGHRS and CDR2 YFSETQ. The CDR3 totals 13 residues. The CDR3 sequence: CASSTNVQETQYF. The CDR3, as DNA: TGCGCCAGCAGCACAAACGTTCAAGAGACCCAGTACTTC.

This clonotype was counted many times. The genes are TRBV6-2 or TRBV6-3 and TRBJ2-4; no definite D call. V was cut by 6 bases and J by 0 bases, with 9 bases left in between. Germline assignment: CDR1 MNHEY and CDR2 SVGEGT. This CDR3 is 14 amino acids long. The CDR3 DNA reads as TGTGCCAGCAGCCTCAGCCTAGCCAAAAACATTCAGTACTTC. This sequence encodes CASSLSLAKNIQYF.